This T cell receptor (beta chain) was profiled in a study of regulatory T cells in long-lasting Graves disease. This CDR3 is 17 amino acids long. With V trimmed by 0 bases and J by 6 bases, 11 bases remained unmatched. Germline CDR1 is LGHNA and CDR2 is YNFKEQ. Study results and limitations: Preferential use of TRBV28, TRBJ1-2 and TRBJ2-5 was seen in persistent disease. Thyroid tissue was not sampled; only peripheral blood was. Those with persistent Graves' had less TCR diversity than newly diagnosed patients.

Documented time point: persistent/refractory GD, antithyroid drugs over 5 years with positive TRAb. Isolated PBMC RNA provided the starting material for the TCR library. Library construction for TCR beta used iRepertoire HTBI primers and Arm-PCR of CDR3 regions. Per the original methods: In the combined samples, 55 to 75 TRBV and approximately 15 TRBJ segments were identified. TCRdb re-analysed the multiplex PCR reads in MiXCR, keeping a single row per CDR3 protein. The V and J calls, along with clone size, are taken from TCRdb and not from the paper's own processing. The sample has about 470,000 distinct CDR3 sequences, under 25% seen once; the top ten hold approximately 7.8%. With respect to this clonotype: Its target is unknown.

Sequences were derived from peripheral blood mononuclear cells (PBMCs), sampled when the disease was refractory, from a patient treated with antithyroid drugs. The genes are TRBV4-2 and TRBJ2-7, with TRBD2 identical over 10 bases. This sequence was found in a female donor with Graves disease. CDR3 sequence reads: CASSQEASGGSLREQYF. In DNA form, the CDR3 reads TGTGCCAGCAGCCAAGAGGCTAGCGGGGGCTCCCTTCGCGAGCAGTACTTC.